Sequencing of this T cell receptor beta chain was carried out in a study of blood T cell repertoires in COVID-19 (dated by TCRdb to 2020 to 2021). Describing the broader study: Samples covering the acute and convalescent phases of COVID-19 were provided by collaborators in the United States, Italy and Spain. The prospective study material was composed of cDNA or gDNA derived from T cells, B-cell-depleted T cells, or PBMCs. Deeply sampled blood TCRbeta repertoires from subjects exposed to, actively infected with, or recovered from COVID-19 were included in the dataset. A freely available public database, intended as a resource for researchers studying the immune response to SARS-CoV-2, is where the repertoires were released. The samples were drawn from two sources: the first 160 participants of the ongoing ImmuneRACE study, and 1,200 or so subjects contributed by 6 global collaborators. Nearly every sample came with metadata listing a de-identified subject ID, COVID-19 status, age in years and sex. Where available, HLA class I and class II types were taken from metadata supplied by the sample provider and were not determined by assay-based typing. Study-wide conclusions, independent of this receptor: Clinical and demographic metadata were provided uncurated, with the amount varying by source and participant.

In the prospective study, participants were 18 to 89 years old, resided in fewer than 25 geographic areas of the United States, and were enrolled through a virtual design. Cohort assignment in the prospective study relied on participant-reported clinical history from a screening survey and a study questionnaire. Exposed participants had been in contact with someone with a PCR-confirmed or clinician-diagnosed COVID-19 case within 2 weeks of study entry. In the prospective study, mobile phlebotomists collected whole blood, serum and a nasopharyngeal or oropharyngeal swab from each participant. Additional blood draws and questionnaires over a 2-month period could optionally be provided by prospective study participants. Prospective study blood samples were shipped either frozen or at room temperature before DNA extraction. CDR3 length: 14 amino acids, cysteine to phenylalanine. Only CDR3 DNA is held: 42 bases, read in frame from base 1. V loses 2 bases of germline sequence and J loses 4 bases, and the interval between the two ends is 11 bases. For CDR1 and CDR2, the germline V gene lists MGHRA and YSYEKL.

TCRbeta CDR3 regions were amplified from genomic DNA using the immunoSEQ Assay, a bias-controlled multiplex PCR. In the paper's pipeline: The number of nucleated cells in each sample was estimated by amplification of reference gene primers within the assay. To quantify the absolute abundance of each unique TCRbeta CDR3 rearrangement, sequence reads were collapsed and filtered. For each sample, productive Simpson clonality was calculated by taking the square root of Simpson's diversity index across productive rearrangements. TCRdb took over this immuneACCESS table, retaining in-frame rearrangements with V and J assigned. Such tables are incomplete; in checked studies, under half of the missing clones stem from an unresolved V gene, and the remainder is unexplained. That table is the source of V, J and clone size, and D and trimming were worked out from the DNA. The sample table contains hundreds of thousands of clones; only one count was recorded for about nine tenths of them. Less than 3.5% of the sample lies in the top ten.

As concerns this clone: Its antigen is still unknown. No quality values exist for individual bases; no much larger clone is one base distant.

Sequenced sample: PBMCs or T cells enriched from blood (not recorded which). This clonotype originated in a woman in her fifties or sixties who had been exposed to COVID-19. The chain joins TRBV4-1 to TRBJ1-2, with TRBD1 as a weak D call on 5 bases. The DNA sequence is as follows: TGCGCCAGCAGCCAACCCCAGGGTGGCTATGGCTACACCTTC. The translation is CASSQPQGGYGYTF.